This T cell receptor beta chain was captured in a study of T cell clonality in common variable immunodeficiency. Replacement immunoglobulin had been given to every CVID subject for at least one year. CVID subjects were neither ill nor on immunomodulatory or immunosuppressive medication at sampling. This clone has ten or more counts. As yet, its antigen is unknown. Sequencing ends 3 residues short of the CDR3 end; the germline J gene provides the rest. General study results and limits: In common variable immunodeficiency, TCR beta chains reportedly carried fewer deletions and N-nucleotide insertions.

Per germline, CDR1 LNHDA and CDR2 SQIVND (reference sequence). Trimming cost V 7 bases and J 3 bases; bases outside gene matches: 8. This CDR3 contains 14 residues. Sequencing input was equivalent genomic DNA from CVID and controls. Sequenced by immunoSEQ multiplex PCR; TCRdb stores in-frame clones only, minus some. The specimen has 7,000 to 9,500 clones, none found just once. The sample comprised peripheral blood mononuclear cells. The clonotype was recovered from a human donor with common variable immunodeficiency. The chain couples TRBV19 to TRBJ1-1; 7 bases match TRBD1. The CDR3 bases that were read are TGTGCCAGTAAGCTGGACAGGCGATACACTGAA. It yields the protein CASKLDRRYTE. The CDR3 in full is CASKLDRRYTEAFF.